Listed below are T cell receptor beta chains from one sample, sequenced in a study of OX40 agonist ivuxolimab in advanced cancers. Method: immunoSEQ multiplex PCR; TCRdb's copy keeps in-frame clones and lacks some. The sample carries about 63,000 clones, approximately 91% recorded once. Sequencing was performed on CD4+ or CD8+ T cells sorted from blood, taken in a trial of the OX40 agonist ivuxolimab. Every receptor here comes from an adult with an advanced solid tumor such as melanoma, head and neck, liver or kidney cancer. CDR3s include the opening cysteine and the closing phenylalanine or tryptophan. Each record gives: D gene, J gene, clone size, V gene, CDR3 protein, CDR3 DNA. The D gene is left open where the match is weak. Only some rows state a clone size, as once, few, many or a class for expanded clones.

- TRBJ2-3 - TRBV5-4 CASSTGGVGTDTQYF TGTGCCAGCAGCACGGGGGGCGTGGGCACAGATACGCAGTATTTT
TRBD2 TRBJ2-5 - TRBV7-9 CASSHRTSGRSIGGETQYF TGTGCCAGCAGCCACCGGACTAGCGGGAGAAGTATAGGGGGAGAGACCCAGTACTTC
- TRBJ2-7 - TRBV6-5 CASSYDGFPYEQYF TGTGCCAGCAGTTACGACGGGTTCCCCTACGAGCAGTACTTC
- TRBJ1-2 - TRBV28 CASSLALGMRGYTF TGTGCCAGCAGTTTAGCTCTCGGCATGCGAGGCTACACCTTC
- TRBJ2-3 - TRBV7-2 CASSSDPGGRPQYF TGTGCCAGCAGCTCAGATCCGGGGGGCCGTCCGCAGTATTTT
- TRBJ2-3 - TRBV5-6 CASSPGTIAGTQYF TGTGCCAGCAGCCCGGGGACGATTGCGGGTACGCAGTATTTT
TRBD1 TRBJ1-2 - TRBV25-1 CASSEWGQGAGGYTF TGTGCCAGCAGTGAATGGGGTCAGGGGGCAGGTGGCTACACCTTC
- TRBJ1-1 few TRBV2 CASTLYGDTEAFF TGTGCCAGCACTTTATACGGGGACACTGAAGCTTTCTTT
TRBD1 TRBJ2-1 - TRBV6-5 CASSSDRATYNEQFF TGTGCCAGCAGTTCCGACAGGGCAACGTACAATGAGCAGTTCTTC
- TRBJ1-2 - TRBV6-1 CASSVTGSNYGYTF TGTGCCAGCAGTGTGACAGGATCTAACTATGGCTACACCTTC
- TRBJ2-3 - TRBV2 CASTRRGSSTDTQYF TGTGCCAGCACTAGGAGGGGGTCTAGCACAGATACGCAGTATTTT
- TRBJ1-2 - TRBV10-2 CASRPDFLQGYTF TGCGCCAGCAGACCGGACTTCCTCCAGGGCTACACCTTC